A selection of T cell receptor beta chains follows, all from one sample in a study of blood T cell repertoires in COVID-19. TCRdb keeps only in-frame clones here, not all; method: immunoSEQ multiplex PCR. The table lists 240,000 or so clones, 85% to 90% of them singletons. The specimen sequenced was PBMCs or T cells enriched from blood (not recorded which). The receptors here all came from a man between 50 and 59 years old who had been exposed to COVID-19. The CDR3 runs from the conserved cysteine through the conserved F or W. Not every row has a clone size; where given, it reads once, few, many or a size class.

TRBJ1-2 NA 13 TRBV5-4 CASSADSSYGYTF
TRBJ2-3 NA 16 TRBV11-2 CASSSLAGGHTDTQYF
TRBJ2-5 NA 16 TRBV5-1 CASSPTGSGGSETQYF
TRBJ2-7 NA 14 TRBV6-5 CASSYSGARDEQYF
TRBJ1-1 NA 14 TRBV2 CASSLQGGDTEAFF
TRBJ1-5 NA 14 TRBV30 CAWSVGQVNQPQHF
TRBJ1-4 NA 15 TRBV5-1 CASSQQGVGSEKLFF
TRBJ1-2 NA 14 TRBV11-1 CASSPNRFPYGYTF
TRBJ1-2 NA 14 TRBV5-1 CASRPGQGAGGYTF
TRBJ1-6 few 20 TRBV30 CAWSVRQAFYPSSYNSPLHF
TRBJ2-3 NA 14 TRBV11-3 CASSPLVNTDTQYF
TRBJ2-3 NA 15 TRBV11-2 CASTLHRGHTDTQYF
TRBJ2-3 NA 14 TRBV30 CAWSGGQGADTQYF
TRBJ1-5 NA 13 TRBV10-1 CASSTGLNQPQHF
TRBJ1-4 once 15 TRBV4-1 CASSQGTGIGEKLFF
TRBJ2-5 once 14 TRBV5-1 CASTHYGPMETQYF
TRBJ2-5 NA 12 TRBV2 CASSGIEETQYF
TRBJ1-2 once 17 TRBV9 CASSVGWDRGPMIGYTF
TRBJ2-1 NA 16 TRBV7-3 CASSLNGAGTGNEQFF
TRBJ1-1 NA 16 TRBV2 CASRDGQAIRNTEAFF
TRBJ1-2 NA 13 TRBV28 CATKPGGVYGYTF
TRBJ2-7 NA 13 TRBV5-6 CASSLGSSYEQYF
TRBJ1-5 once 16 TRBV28 CASKPGLLGRGQPQHF
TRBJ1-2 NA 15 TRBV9 CASRDTGTYDYGYTF
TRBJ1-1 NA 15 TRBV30 CAFIDSKGMNTEAFF
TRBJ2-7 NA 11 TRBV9 CASSAGGDQYF
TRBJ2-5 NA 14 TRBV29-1 CSVEVDRGRETQYF
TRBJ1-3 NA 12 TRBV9 CASSASGNTIYF
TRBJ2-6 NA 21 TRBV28 CASSPPNPYRVPNSGANVLTF
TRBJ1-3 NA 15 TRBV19 CASSIGRSSGNTIYF
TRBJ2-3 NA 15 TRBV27 CASSLDRGDTDTQYF
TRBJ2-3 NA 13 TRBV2 CASSREETTTQYF
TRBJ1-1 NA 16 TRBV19 CASSKGGGGPNTEAFF
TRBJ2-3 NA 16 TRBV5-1 CASSFMGGQGTDTQYF
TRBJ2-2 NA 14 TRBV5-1 CASSYLQGTGELFF
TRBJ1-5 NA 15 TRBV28 CASSMIGQGDQPQHF
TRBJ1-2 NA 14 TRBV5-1 CASSSLAGGYGYTF
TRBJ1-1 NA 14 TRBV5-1 CASSLLSGFTEAFF
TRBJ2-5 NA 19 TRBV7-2 CASSLTRSGRAYEKETQYF
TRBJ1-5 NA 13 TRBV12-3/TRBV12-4 CASRLRGWQPQHF
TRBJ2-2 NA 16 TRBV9 CASSAGLGSNTGELFF
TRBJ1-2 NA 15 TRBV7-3 CASSPDRGRNYGYTF
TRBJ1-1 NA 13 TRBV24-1 CATREDMNTEAFF
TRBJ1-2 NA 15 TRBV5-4 CASSQSTTGLYGYTF
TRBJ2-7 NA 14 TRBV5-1 CASSLTGQPYEQYF
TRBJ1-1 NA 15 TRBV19 CASSIDAGRGTEAFF
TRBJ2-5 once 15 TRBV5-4 CASSLGSGGQETQYF
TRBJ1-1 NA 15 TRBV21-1 CASSKAQGLNTEAFF
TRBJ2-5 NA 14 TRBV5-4 CASSLSGVQETQYF
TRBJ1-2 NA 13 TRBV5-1 CASSLASEDGYTF
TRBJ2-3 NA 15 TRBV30 CAWSRLAASTDTQYF
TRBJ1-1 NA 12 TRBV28 CASNGRGTEAFF
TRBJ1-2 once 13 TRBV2 CASSVNRGYGYTF